The 5 T cell receptor beta chains below all came from one sample that was sequenced in a study of vaccination and CD4 T cells after COVID-19. Treatment noted: approximately 11-day PBMC culture with coronavirus spike peptide pools or control peptides (ViraFEST assay). Which antigens these TCRs recognize remains unknown. The Oncomine TCR Beta short-read assay generated sequence data from the DNA of cultured CD4+ T cells. TCRdb ran MiXCR on the PCR reads and lists one entry per CDR3 protein. The profile shows roughly 5,300 distinct CDR3 sequences, 44% of them singletons. Sequenced sample: CD4+ T cells from blood, cultured in vitro. The receptors were gathered from a human donor who had recovered from COVID-19.

The J gene is TRBJ2-5, the V gene TRBV24-1; perhaps TRBD1 as D (6 bases). Germline V gene lookup returns CDR1 KGHDR and CDR2 SFDVKD. V was trimmed by 4 bases and J by 4 bases, leaving 9 bases between them. The CDR3 spans 13 residues. The CDR3 spells CATSEGARETQYF. Written as DNA, the CDR3 is TGTGCCACCAGTGAGGGGGCCCGAGAGACCCAGTACTTC.

The CDR3 loop is CATSRGGSYEQYF. CDR3 nucleotides: TGTGCCACCAGCAGAGGGGGGTCTTACGAGCAGTACTTC. The V and J genes are TRBV15 and TRBJ2-7; TRBD1 or TRBD2 may be the D gene (5 bases each). Germline assignment: CDR1 LNHNV and CDR2 YYDKDF (reference sequence). The CDR3 runs 13 residues. V was shortened by 1 base and J by 4 bases, with 8 bases between the two germline ends.

Sample share makes this clonotype medium-sized. V usage is TRBV28 and J usage is TRBJ1-6; D is undetermined. There are 11 residues in the CDR3. The V end lost 6 bases, the J end lost 6 bases, and 3 bases lay between the germline ends. The germline gives CDR1 MDHEN, CDR2 SYDVKM. The CDR3 DNA is TGTGCCAGCAGGAGTAATTCACCCCTCCACTTT. Translating gives CASRSNSPLHF. Full variable domain (outside the CDR3, taken from reference TRBV28 and TRBJ1-6): DVKVTQSSRYLVKRTGEKVFLECVQDMDHENMFWYRQDPGLGLRLIYFSYDVKMKEKGDIPEGYSVSREKKERFSLILESASTNQTSMYLCASRSNSPLHFGNGTRLTVT.

This clonotype has just one count. The rearrangement joins TRBV20-1 to TRBJ1-5, with D tentatively TRBD1 (6 bases). The germline gives CDR1 DFQATT, CDR2 SNEGSKA (reference sequence). V lost 0 bases and J lost 2, with 11 bases in between. The CDR3 extends over 15 amino acids. The CDR3 spells CSARDSRGGNQPQHF. CDR3 in DNA: TGCAGTGCTAGAGATAGCAGGGGTGGCAATCAGCCCCAGCATTTT.

The chain combines TRBV6-2 or TRBV6-3 with TRBJ2-5, with D perhaps given as TRBD1 or TRBD2 (5 bases each). The germline V gene encodes CDR1 MNHEY and CDR2 SVGEGT. Trimming left V 5 bases short and J 0 bases short, with 10 bases between. CDR3 size: 14 residues. The CDR3 nucleotides read TGTGCCAGCAGTATCTGGGGGAACCAAGAGACCCAGTACTTC. This translates into CASSIWGNQETQYF.